The 27 T cell receptor beta chains below all came from one sample that was sequenced in a study of cytomegalovirus exposure and HLA in healthy donors. It was with 60 Vbeta and 13 Jbeta primers that the PCR ran. The repertoire was sequenced with immunoSEQ multiplex PCR; TCRdb's copy has only in-frame clones and lacks some. The table records 100,000 to 150,000 clones, approximately 80% of them present only once. The sequenced sample was PBMCs. Source of these receptors: a man between 18 and 29 years old in good health and CMV-seronegative.

The CDR3 DNA reads TGTGCCAGCAGCTTTGAGTCGGGCAGGGCAGAGACCCAGTACTTC. This codes for CASSFESGRAETQYF. The rearrangement uses TRBV5-4 and TRBJ2-5; weak D call: TRBD1 (5 bases). The CDR3 loop spans 15 amino acids. Trimming took off 2 bases at V and 4 bases at J, with 15 bases between the two ends. Germline values: CDR1 SGHNT, CDR2 YYREEE (reference sequence). Supplemented by reference TRBV5-4 and TRBJ2-5, the full variable domain reads ETGVTQSPTHLIKTRGQQVTLRCSSQSGHNTVSWYQQALGQGPQFIFQYYREEENGRGNFPPRFSGLQFPNYSSELNVNALELDDSALYLCASSFESGRAETQYFGPGTRLLVL.

This clone was seen a few times. The chain is built from TRBV4-2 and TRBJ2-1; D is unresolved. Trimming stripped 2 bases from V and 6 bases from J, with 8 bases between. The CDR3 length is 13 residues. In germline, CDR1 is LGHNA, CDR2 YNFKEQ. The CDR3 DNA follows: TGTGCCAGCAGCCAATCTACCATCAATGAGCAGTTCTTC. Protein sequence: CASSQSTINEQFF.

V usage is TRBV7-9 and J usage is TRBJ1-2; possible D gene TRBD1, 6 bases. Trimming cost V 4 bases and J 5 bases, with 17 bases left between them. There are 15 residues in the CDR3. Germline-derived CDR1 and CDR2 are SEHNR and FQNEAQ (reference sequence). CDR3 in amino acids: CASSSGQQGDYGYTF. For the CDR3, the DNA is TGTGCCAGCAGCTCCGGACAGCAAGGAGATTATGGCTACACCTTC.

The chain recombines TRBV6-5 with TRBJ1-4; TRBD1 aligns across 8 bases. CDR3 length: 15 amino acids. Germline CDR1 MNHEY, CDR2 SVGAGI. V shed 6 bases, J shed 10 bases, and the junction held 13 bases outside the gene matches. The CDR3 bases are TGTGCCAGCAGCCCCGACAGGGGAAAAGTAGGAAAACTGTTTTTT. Encoded protein: CASSPDRGKVGKLFF.

This chain joins TRBV11-2 and TRBJ1-5; possibly TRBD1 for D (6 bases). The CDR3 covers 14 residues. CDR1 and CDR2 (germline): SGHAT, FQNNGV. Deletions cut 5 bases from V and 5 bases from J, with 13 bases between. In DNA form, the CDR3 reads TGTGCCAGCAGCCCCGGACAGTACGATCAGCCCCAGCATTTT. This gives the protein CASSPGQYDQPQHF.

This CDR3 reads CASSQEAGGLYEQYF. In DNA form, the CDR3 reads TGTGCCAGCAGCCAAGAAGCGGGAGGCCTCTACGAGCAGTACTTC. The chain has TRBV4-2 and TRBJ2-7; 9 positions match TRBD2. This CDR3 has 15 residues. Trimming cost V 0 bases and J 3 bases; bases outside gene matches: 3. CDR1 and CDR2 (germline): LGHNA, YNFKEQ.

The CDR3 nucleotides are TGTGCCTGGAGTGTAGCAGGGTACGAGCAGTACTTC. Its translation is CAWSVAGYEQYF. The V and J genes are TRBV30 and TRBJ2-7; D may be TRBD1 (5 bases). This CDR3 has 12 residues. The germline V and J ends were trimmed by 0 bases and 4 bases, with 7 bases remaining between them. Germline values: CDR1 GTSNPN, CDR2 SVGIG (reference sequence).

This clone was seen a handful of times. The J gene is TRBJ2-2, the V gene TRBV6-4; D not resolved. Germline loops: CDR1 MRHNA, CDR2 SNTAGT. CDR3 size: 13 residues. With 5 bases removed from V and 0 bases from J, the gap between germline ends came to 4 bases. The CDR3 coding sequence is TGTGCCAGCAGTCCCTCGAACACCGGGGAGCTGTTTTTT. Its protein product is CASSPSNTGELFF.

The CDR3 is CASSQSSGQGYQPQHF. The CDR3 DNA reads TGCGCCAGCAGCCAATCTTCGGGACAGGGGTACCAGCCCCAGCATTTT. V is TRBV4-3 and J is TRBJ1-5, with TRBD1 identical over 10 bases. V lost 2 bases, J lost 7 bases, and 8 bases stayed unmatched. The V gene's germline CDR1 is LGHNA and CDR2 YSLEER. This CDR3 region has 16 residues.

The chain has TRBV2 and TRBJ2-3; 8 bases agree with TRBD2. The V segment lost 8 bases and the J segment 2 bases; nucleotides outside the gene matches: 12. Germline V gene data show CDR1 as SNHLY and CDR2 as FYNNEI. The CDR3 is made up of 16 amino acids. CDR3 region: CASCPPAGGNTDTQYF. In DNA, the CDR3 is TGTGCCAGCTGCCCCCCGGCGGGGGGAAACACAGATACGCAGTATTTT. The complete variable domain, with remaining parts taken from reference TRBV2 and TRBJ2-3, reads EPEVTQTPSHQVTQMGQEVILRCVPISNHLYFYWYRQILGQKVEFLVSFYNNEISEKSEIFDDQFSVERPDGSNFTLKIRSTKLEDSAMYFCASCPPAGGNTDTQYFGPGTRLTVL.

The V call is TRBV28, the J call TRBJ1-2; TRBD1 might be the D (6 bases). CDR1 and CDR2 from the germline V gene are MDHEN and SYDVKM. The V end lost 7 bases, the J end lost 8 bases, and 17 bases lay between the germline ends. CDR3 length: 13 amino acids. The CDR3 nucleotides read TGTGCCAGCATCGGGGGGGGCTCAGGAGGCTACACCTTC. Protein: CASIGGGSGGYTF.

The rearrangement links TRBV2 to TRBJ1-6, with TRBD1 matching 8 bases. The CDR3 has 14 residues. The ends lost 3 bases at V and 7 bases at J; junction bases unmatched: 2. The V gene's germline CDR1 is SNHLY and CDR2 FYNNEI. In nucleotides, the CDR3 is TGTGCCAGCAGTGAGGACAGGGCGAATTCACCCCTCCACTTT. Translation: CASSEDRANSPLHF.

The genes are TRBV19 and TRBJ1-5, with 7 bases identical to TRBD1. CDR1 is LNHDA, CDR2 SQIVND, per germline (reference sequence). The CDR3 has 17 residues. Trimming removed 4 bases from V and 3 bases from J; junction bases left unmatched: 12. CDR3 protein: CASSTYPGGTNNQPQHF. As DNA, the CDR3 is TGTGCCAGTAGTACCTATCCAGGGGGTACTAACAATCAGCCCCAGCATTTT.

This clone was observed a single time. The chain has TRBV6-6 and TRBJ1-6; 7 bases line up with TRBD1. The V gene end was trimmed by 6 bases and the J gene end by 7 bases; junction bases not matched to a gene: 9. The CDR3 runs to 15 residues. Germline CDR1 reads MNHNY; CDR2 reads SVGAGI (reference sequence). CDR3 nucleotides: TGTGCCAGCAGCCTCCAGGGGGAGAGGAATTCACCCCTCCACTTT. Translating it yields CASSLQGERNSPLHF.

The J gene is TRBJ1-5, the V gene TRBV11-2, with 10 bases that match TRBD1. There are 13 residues in the CDR3. V dropped 5 bases and J dropped 7; count of bases not matched to a gene: 2. The V gene's germline CDR1 is SGHAT and CDR2 FQNNGV. Here the CDR3 DNA reads TGTGCCAGCAGCCGGGACAGGGGCCAGCCCCAGCATTTT. This codes for CASSRDRGQPQHF.

The V gene is TRBV5-8, the J gene TRBJ2-1; perhaps TRBD2 as D (5 bases). This CDR3 has 16 amino acids. V lost 0 bases and J 2 bases, leaving 12 bases between the germline ends. Germline V CDR1 and CDR2: SGHTS, YDEGEE. CDR3 DNA: TGTGCCAGCAGCTTGGCGGGGTCGGCGGCCTACAATGAGCAGTTCTTC. Translating gives CASSLAGSAAYNEQFF.

The V and J genes are TRBV4-1 and TRBJ2-1; D gene ambiguous. The CDR3 consists of 17 residues. Between the trimmed V and J ends, which lost 1 base and 9 bases, there was a span of 22 bases. The germline V gene has CDR1 MGHRA and CDR2 YSYEKL. CDR3 sequence reads: CASSQAIPLNSLSEQFF. CDR3 nucleotides: TGCGCCAGCAGCCAAGCTATCCCCCTGAATAGCCTTAGTGAGCAGTTCTTC.

CDR3 amino acids: CAISGKAGGSYEQYF. CDR3 nucleotides: TGTGCCATCAGTGGGAAGGCAGGGGGATCCTACGAGCAGTACTTC. V usage is TRBV10-3 and J usage is TRBJ2-7; 7 bases fit TRBD1. In germline, CDR1 is ENHRY, CDR2 SYGVKD. The CDR3 length is 15 residues. J was trimmed by 1 base and V by 4 bases; bases with no gene match: 7.

CDR3 residues: CASRGEWPGGTDTQYF. The CDR3 DNA reads as TGTGCCAGCAGAGGGGAATGGCCGGGGGGCACAGATACGCAGTATTTT. The chain employs TRBV13 and TRBJ2-3, with D tentatively TRBD2 (6 bases). The germline V gene encodes CDR1 PRHDT and CDR2 FYEKMQ (reference sequence). V gave up 6 bases and J gave up 1 base, with 17 bases separating them. The CDR3 length is 16 residues.

The rearrangement uses TRBV4-3 and TRBJ1-1, with 7 positions matching TRBD1. This CDR3 is 15 amino acids long. Germline-derived CDR1 and CDR2 are LGHNA and YSLEER. After removal of 4 bases from V and 6 bases from J, the junction contained 11 bases not matched to a gene. The CDR3 bases are TGCGCCAGCAGCCCAACAAGGGGAGGACAGGCTGAAGCTTTCTTT. It codes for CASSPTRGGQAEAFF.

The rearrangement joins TRBV9 to TRBJ2-3; D remains unclear. Germline CDR1 reads SGDLS; CDR2 reads YYNGEE. V shed 3 bases and J shed 0 bases, with 5 bases lying between them. The CDR3 contains 13 residues. The CDR3 region is CASSGSSTDTQYF. CDR3 DNA sequence: TGTGCCAGCAGCGGGAGCAGCACAGATACGCAGTATTTT.

J is TRBJ2-1 and V is TRBV14; 16 positions match TRBD2. In germline, CDR1 is SGHDN, CDR2 FVKESK. V gave up 4 bases and J gave up 0 bases; unmatched junction bases: 9. The CDR3 extends over 20 amino acids. The CDR3 sequence is CASSPTPGLAGGSSYNEQFF. CDR3 DNA sequence: TGTGCCAGCAGCCCTACACCGGGACTAGCGGGAGGGAGCTCCTACAATGAGCAGTTCTTC.

This sequence joins TRBV7-6 and TRBJ1-1; TRBD1 agrees at 9 bases. Germline lookup yields CDR1 SGHVS and CDR2 FNYEAQ. The CDR3 covers 15 residues. V shed 5 bases and J 3 bases; nucleotides not matched to a gene: 7. CDR3 sequence reads: CASSKEQGAYTEAFF. CDR3 DNA: TGTGCCAGCAGCAAAGAACAGGGGGCGTACACTGAAGCTTTCTTT.

The chain recombines TRBV7-6 with TRBJ1-1; 7 positions match TRBD1. This CDR3 is 14 amino acids long. The germline gives CDR1 SGHVS, CDR2 FNYEAQ. Trimming cost V 5 bases and J 5 bases; bases outside gene matches: 8. CDR3 nucleotides: TGTGCCAGCAGCCTCCGACAGGGAGAAACTGAAGCTTTCTTT. Translating it yields CASSLRQGETEAFF. Full variable domain (remainder filled in from reference TRBV7-6 and TRBJ1-1): GAGVSQSPRYKVTKRGQDVALRCDPISGHVSLYWYRQALGQGPEFLTYFNYEAQQDKSGLPNDRFSAERPEGSISTLTIQRTEQRDSAMYRCASSLRQGETEAFFGQGTRLTVV.

The chain combines TRBV30 with TRBJ1-1, with D maybe TRBD1 (5 bases). V lost 4 bases to trimming and J lost 0 bases, with 12 bases between them. Germline values: CDR1 GTSNPN, CDR2 SVGIG (reference sequence). The CDR3 totals 14 residues. CDR3 sequence reads: CAWKGDVMNTEAFF. CDR3 sequence (DNA): TGTGCCTGGAAAGGGGATGTAATGAACACTGAAGCTTTCTTT.

The rearrangement joins TRBV30 to TRBJ1-5; D gene ambiguous. V was shortened by 1 base and J by 7 bases, with 14 bases between the two germline ends. The CDR3 runs 14 residues. Germline CDR1 and CDR2: GTSNPN and SVGIG (reference sequence). CDR3 amino acids: CAWSEDIGVQPQHF. The CDR3 bases are TGTGCCTGGAGTGAAGATATCGGGGTCCAGCCCCAGCATTTT.

The CDR3 DNA follows: TGTGCCAGCAGCTTAGACAGGGATGGTCAGCCCCAGCATTTT. Its translation: CASSLDRDGQPQHF. V and J are TRBV7-2 and TRBJ1-5, with D perhaps TRBD1 (6 bases). Trimming pared 1 base from V and 6 bases from J, leaving 10 bases between. Germline lookup yields CDR1 SGHTA and CDR2 FQGNSA. The CDR3 is 14 amino acids.